The entry that follows covers one T cell receptor beta chain sequence. This entry belongs to a study of T cell responses to AZD1222 COVID-19 vaccine. Some clones are missing from TCRdb's copy, which holds only in-frame ones; the method was immunoSEQ multiplex PCR. The sample comprises under 100,000 clones, around 85% of which are singletons, and about 12% rests with the top ten. The analysis combined second doses at about 4 or about 12 weeks. The CDR3 runs to 16 residues. V shed 2 bases, J shed 7 bases, and the junction held 9 bases outside the gene matches. Germline lookup yields CDR1 ENHRY and CDR2 SYGVKD.

The material was peripheral blood, obtained 28 days after the second AZD1222 dose. V is TRBV10-3 and J is TRBJ2-3, with 10 bases identical to TRBD2. The clonotype comes from an adult who received the AZD1222 COVID-19 vaccine. CDR3 in DNA: TGTGCCATCAGTGAGATGGCGGCAGCGGGGGGGAATACGCAGTATTTT. Encoded protein: CAISEMAAAGGNTQYF.